A single sample gave rise to the 8 T cell receptor beta chains below, sequenced in a study of blood T cell repertoires in COVID-19. Measured with immunoSEQ multiplex PCR; TCRdb has only the in-frame clones, and not every one. The data contain a few hundred thousand clones, 85% to 90% of them singletons. Specimen: peripheral blood. All receptors come from a woman in her 40s who had recovered from COVID-19.

This clone was observed a handful of times. The chain has TRBV4-1 and TRBJ2-2; D uncertain. This CDR3 has 14 residues. V lost 0 bases and J lost 4, with 6 bases in between. CDR1 and CDR2 from the germline V gene are MGHRA and YSYEKL. CDR3 DNA: TGCGCCAGCAGCCAAGATGGCCGCACCGGGGAGCTGTTTTTT. Amino acid sequence: CASSQDGRTGELFF.

The chain employs TRBV19 and TRBJ1-4; 7 bases agree with TRBD1. Germline CDR1 LNHDA, CDR2 SQIVND (reference sequence). Germline trimming cut 4 bases from V and 5 bases from J; bases unmatched to any gene: 4. This CDR3 comprises 14 residues. CDR3 loop: CASSTTGSNEKLFF. The CDR3 coding sequence is TGTGCCAGTAGTACGACAGGGTCGAATGAAAAACTGTTTTTT.

This chain joins TRBV24-1 and TRBJ2-7; 13 bases align to TRBD2. V trimming: 5 bases; J trimming: 0 bases; junction bases outside the gene matches: 6. Germline CDR1 and CDR2: KGHDR and SFDVKD. CDR3 length equals 17 residues. This chain's CDR3 is CATSALAGGGSSYEQYF. The CDR3 coding sequence is TGTGCCACCAGTGCACTAGCGGGAGGGGGGAGCTCCTACGAGCAGTACTTC.

V usage is TRBV5-6 and J usage is TRBJ1-2; D is possibly TRBD1 (5 bases). The V and J ends lost 0 bases and 5 bases respectively, with 14 bases between them. Germline CDR1 SGHDT, CDR2 YYEEEE. The CDR3 runs to 15 residues. CDR3 bases: TGTGCCAGCAGCTTGGGTAGCGGGCAGGGATATGGCTACACCTTC. This sequence encodes CASSLGSGQGYGYTF.

The table lists this clone with a count of one. J is TRBJ2-1 and V is TRBV7-9; possibly TRBD1 for D (5 bases). Germline V gene sequence: CDR1 SEHNR, CDR2 FQNEAQ (reference sequence). This CDR3 spans 16 amino acids. With 7 bases removed from V and 5 bases from J, the gap between germline ends came to 21 bases. CDR3 protein: CASTPPPFRVNNEQFF. In DNA form, the CDR3 reads TGTGCCAGCACCCCCCCGCCTTTCAGGGTTAACAATGAGCAGTTCTTC.

The genes are TRBV6-2 or TRBV6-3 and TRBJ2-1; 7 bases match TRBD2. CDR3 length: 21 residues. V trimming: 6 bases; J trimming: 5 bases; junction bases outside the gene matches: 28. In germline, CDR1 is MNHEY, CDR2 SVGEGT. CDR3 sequence: CASSPTHGTTRSWGPNNEQFF. The CDR3 region has the DNA TGTGCCAGCAGCCCGACCCACGGGACTACGCGGTCTTGGGGACCAAACAATGAGCAGTTCTTC.

CDR3 coding DNA: TGTGCCAGTAGTGCCCAAACACAGGGGGGGGACACTGAAGCTTTCTTT. It translates to CASSAQTQGGDTEAFF. This sequence joins TRBV19 and TRBJ1-1; 8 positions match TRBD1. This CDR3 is built from 16 residues. Germline trimming cut 5 bases from V and 3 bases from J; bases unmatched to any gene: 11. Per the germline V gene, CDR1 is LNHDA and CDR2 is SQIVND (reference sequence).

The chain couples TRBV5-1 to TRBJ1-4; 7 positions match TRBD1. This CDR3 region has 15 residues. The germline V gene encodes CDR1 SGHRS and CDR2 YFSETQ. V was clipped by 4 bases and J by 0 bases; unmatched bases: 3. CDR3 sequence (DNA): TGCGCCAGCAGCACGGGACAGACAACTAATGAAAAACTGTTTTTT. Translating it yields CASSTGQTTNEKLFF.